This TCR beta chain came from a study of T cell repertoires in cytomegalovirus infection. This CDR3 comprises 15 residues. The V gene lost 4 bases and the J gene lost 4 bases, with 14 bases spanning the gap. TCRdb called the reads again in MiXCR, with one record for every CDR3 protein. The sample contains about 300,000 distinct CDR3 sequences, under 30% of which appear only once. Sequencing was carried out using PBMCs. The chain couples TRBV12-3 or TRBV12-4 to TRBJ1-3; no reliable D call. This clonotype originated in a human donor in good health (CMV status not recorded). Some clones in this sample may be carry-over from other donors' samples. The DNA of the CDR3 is TGTGCCAGCAGTTCAGGCAGCGCCTCAGGAAACACCATATATTTT. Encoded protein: CASSSGSASGNTIYF.